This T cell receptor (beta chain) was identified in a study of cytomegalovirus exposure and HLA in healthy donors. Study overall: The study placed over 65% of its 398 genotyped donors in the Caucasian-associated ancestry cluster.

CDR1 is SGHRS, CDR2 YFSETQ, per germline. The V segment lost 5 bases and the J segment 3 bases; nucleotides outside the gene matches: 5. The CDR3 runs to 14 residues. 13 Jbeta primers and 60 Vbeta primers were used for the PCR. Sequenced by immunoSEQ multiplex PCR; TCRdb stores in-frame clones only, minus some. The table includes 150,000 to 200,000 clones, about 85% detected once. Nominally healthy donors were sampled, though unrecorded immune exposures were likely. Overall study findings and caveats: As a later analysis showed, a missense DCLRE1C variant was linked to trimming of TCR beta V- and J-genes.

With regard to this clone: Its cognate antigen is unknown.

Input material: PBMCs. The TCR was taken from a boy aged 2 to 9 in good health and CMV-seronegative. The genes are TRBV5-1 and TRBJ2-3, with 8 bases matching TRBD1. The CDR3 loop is CASRGQGATDTQYF. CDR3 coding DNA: TGCGCCAGCAGGGGGCAGGGGGCAACAGATACGCAGTATTTT.